Below are 23 T cell receptor beta chains sequenced from a single sample in a study of technical replicates of blood from a few donors. The protocol was immunoSEQ multiplex PCR, while the TCRdb copy is restricted to in-frame clones and leaves out a portion. The sample includes some 31,000 clones, approximately 92% of them seen just once. Sequences were obtained from PBMCs. These TCRs come from a human donor in good health. Some clones in this sample may be carry-over from other donors' samples.

The chain links TRBV18 to TRBJ1-1; TRBD1 matches at 8 bases. CDR3 length equals 16 residues. Germline V gene data show CDR1 as KGHSH and CDR2 as LQKENI. Unmatched junction bases numbered 10, after V lost 3 bases and J lost 4 bases. Here the CDR3 reads CASSPMIQGEGTEAFF. CDR3 in DNA: TGTGCCAGCTCACCGATGATACAGGGGGAGGGCACTGAAGCTTTCTTT. The entire variable domain, with the rest obtained from reference TRBV18 and TRBJ1-1, is as follows: NAGVMQNPRHLVRRRGQEARLRCSPMKGHSHVYWYRQLPEEGLKFMVYLQKENIIDESGMPKERFSAEFPKEGPSILRIQQVVRGDSAAYFCASSPMIQGEGTEAFFGQGTRLTVV.

A note on this clone: Its ends do not fully match the called genes, so a read error is possible. This chain links TRBV6-1 with TRBJ1-4, with 7 bases identical to TRBD1. CDR1 and CDR2 (germline): MNHNS, SASEGT. The CDR3 is 15 amino acids. In DNA form, the CDR3 reads TGTGCCAGCAGCACTGGACAGGAGACTATTGAAAAACTGTTTTTT. This codes for CASSTGQETIEKLFF.

The chain couples TRBV7-9 to TRBJ1-1; D is ambiguous. Trimming shortened V by 1 base and J by 0 bases, and 12 bases separated the two germline ends. Germline CDR1 is SEHNR and CDR2 is FQNEAQ (reference sequence). The length of the CDR3 is 16 residues. Here the CDR3 reads CASSLEQTIMNTEAFF. In DNA, the CDR3 is TGTGCCAGCAGCTTAGAACAGACTATCATGAACACTGAAGCTTTCTTT.

V usage is TRBV4-3 and J usage is TRBJ1-1, with 11 bases that match TRBD1. CDR3 length equals 14 residues. Looked up from germline, CDR1 is LGHNA and CDR2 is YSLEER. The V segment lost 3 bases and the J segment 3 bases; nucleotides outside the gene matches: 0. The CDR3 reads CASSQGQGDTEAFF. The CDR3 region has the DNA TGCGCCAGCAGCCAGGGACAGGGGGACACTGAAGCTTTCTTT.

This clone was observed a single time. The V gene is TRBV5-1, the J gene TRBJ2-3, with 8 bases identical to TRBD2. Germline V lookup: CDR1 SGHRS, CDR2 YFSETQ. V lost 0 bases and J lost 3; bases outside the gene matches: 6. The CDR3 loop spans 16 amino acids. CDR3 DNA sequence: TGCGCCAGCAGCTTGGTAGGGCGGGGGGCGACAGATACGCAGTATTTT. Protein: CASSLVGRGATDTQYF.

This CDR3 reads CASSYRQGGTEAFF. Here the CDR3 DNA reads TGTGCCAGCAGTTACCGACAGGGAGGAACTGAAGCTTTCTTT. The chain links TRBV6-5 to TRBJ1-1; TRBD1 matches at 7 bases. The CDR3 has 14 amino acids. V trimming: 2 bases; J trimming: 5 bases; junction bases outside the gene matches: 5. The V gene's germline CDR1 is MNHEY and CDR2 SVGAGI.

V usage is TRBV7-8 and J usage is TRBJ2-2; 12 bases are a match to TRBD2. This CDR3 region has 16 residues. V lost 6 bases to trimming and J lost 9 bases; unmatched junction nucleotides: 11. The germline V gene has CDR1 SGHVS and CDR2 FQNEAQ. The CDR3 sequence is CASRSSGGASARELFF. In DNA form, the CDR3 reads TGTGCCAGCAGGTCTAGCGGGGGGGCCTCTGCCCGGGAGCTGTTTTTT.

This clone has a single count. This sequence joins TRBV2 and TRBJ1-3; possible D gene TRBD1, 5 bases. Germline lookup yields CDR1 SNHLY and CDR2 FYNNEI. The V and J ends lost 5 bases and 7 bases respectively, with 18 bases between them. The CDR3 has 15 amino acids. The CDR3 loop is CASSPRAQWGNTIYF. The CDR3 DNA is TGTGCCAGCAGTCCCCGGGCCCAGTGGGGCAACACCATATATTTT.

The chain carries TRBV6-5 and TRBJ2-7; 9 nucleotides line up with TRBD1. The CDR3 consists of 12 residues. The V and J ends lost 6 bases and 6 bases, in that order; junction bases with no gene match: 3. CDR1 MNHEY and CDR2 SVGAGI come from the germline V gene. CDR3 residues: CASRGTGREQYF. CDR3 nucleotide sequence: TGTGCCAGCAGGGGGACAGGGCGCGAGCAGTACTTC.

The rearrangement joins TRBV18 to TRBJ2-1; a weak D match, TRBD1 (5 bases). The CDR3 spans 15 residues. Per the germline V gene, CDR1 is KGHSH and CDR2 is LQKENI. Trimming pared 5 bases from V and 0 bases from J, leaving 11 bases between. The CDR3 region has the DNA TGTGCCAGCTCATCAGACAGTAGCTCCTACAATGAGCAGTTCTTC. Translation: CASSSDSSSYNEQFF.

This clone was counted only a few times. The V gene is TRBV19, the J gene TRBJ2-5, with D tentatively TRBD2 (7 bases). The CDR3 runs to 15 residues. Trimming took 7 bases from V and 2 from J, leaving 17 bases between them. CDR1 LNHDA and CDR2 SQIVND come from the germline V gene (reference sequence). The CDR3 is CASTPPGGGQETQYF. The CDR3 bases are TGTGCCAGTACTCCCCCGGGGGGCGGACAAGAGACCCAGTACTTC.

The gene calls are TRBV7-8 and TRBJ2-7; perhaps TRBD1 as D (6 bases). The CDR3 is made up of 16 amino acids. Germline-derived CDR1 and CDR2 are SGHVS and FQNEAQ. Trimming stripped 6 bases from V and 4 bases from J, with 22 bases between. CDR3 loop: CASRGGRDTAPYEQYF. CDR3 nucleotides: TGTGCCAGCAGGGGTGGCCGGGACACAGCACCTTACGAGCAGTACTTC.

V usage is TRBV29-1 and J usage is TRBJ2-7; 7 bases line up with TRBD2. With 7 bases clipped from V and 4 bases from J, the junction kept 4 bases outside the gene matches. Germline V gene data show CDR1 as SQVTM and CDR2 as ANQGSEA. CDR3 size: 11 residues. The DNA for the CDR3 is TGCAGCGCCGGGACTACTTACGAGCAGTACTTC. Translation gives CSAGTTYEQYF.

This chain uses TRBV5-1 with TRBJ2-7; TRBD1 matches 8 bases. Trimming at V came to 3 bases and at J to 5 bases, leaving 7 bases not matched to a gene. This CDR3 has 14 amino acids. Germline CDR1 reads SGHRS; CDR2 reads YFSETQ. CDR3 coding DNA: TGCGCCAGCAGCTCCCCGGCAGGGGGCGACGAGCAGTACTTC. The encoded protein is CASSSPAGGDEQYF.

The chain employs TRBV15 and TRBJ2-5; the match to TRBD2 covers 8 bases. Per germline, CDR1 LNHNV and CDR2 YYDKDF (reference sequence). The CDR3 runs to 14 residues. The V segment lost 5 bases and the J segment 4 bases; nucleotides outside the gene matches: 6. The CDR3 here is CATSLGTSIETQYF. CDR3 sequence (DNA): TGTGCCACCAGCTTGGGGACTAGTATAGAGACCCAGTACTTC.

This clone has just a few counts. This sequence joins TRBV7-2 and TRBJ2-7; TRBD2 agrees at 14 bases. Germline CDR1 reads SGHTA; CDR2 reads FQGNSA. The CDR3 is 16 residues long. J gave up 3 bases and V 3 bases, and 4 bases lay outside the gene matches. This CDR3 is CASSFAGTSGSYEQYF. The CDR3 DNA reads as TGTGCCAGCAGCTTTGCGGGGACTAGCGGGAGCTACGAGCAGTACTTC. Together with reference TRBV7-2 and TRBJ2-7, the CDR3 gives the full variable domain: GAGVSQSPSNKVTEKGKDVELRCDPISGHTALYWYRQSLGQGLEFLIYFQGNSAPDKSGLPSDRFSAERTGGSVSTLTIQRTQQEDSAVYLCASSFAGTSGSYEQYFGPGTRLTVT.

The V gene is TRBV5-1, the J gene TRBJ2-1, with D unclear. In germline, CDR1 is SGHRS, CDR2 YFSETQ. V lost 2 bases, J lost 5 bases, and 11 bases lay in between. The CDR3 is 14 amino acids. The CDR3 loop is CASSFVGADNEQFF. The CDR3 coding sequence is TGCGCCAGCAGCTTTGTCGGTGCTGACAATGAGCAGTTCTTC.

The chain carries TRBV7-2 and TRBJ1-1; D call uncertain. Germline V gene lookup returns CDR1 SGHTA and CDR2 FQGNSA. The CDR3 totals 15 residues. Trimming pared 0 bases from V and 1 base from J, leaving 9 bases between. CDR3 protein: CASSLAGTSNTEAFF. The CDR3 nucleotides are TGTGCCAGCAGCTTAGCGGGCACTTCGAACACTGAAGCTTTCTTT.

The chain recombines TRBV6-6 with TRBJ2-7; D not certain. From germline, CDR1 is MNHNY and CDR2 SVGAGI (reference sequence). V was cut by 5 bases and J by 1 base, with 9 bases left in between. There are 13 residues in the CDR3. CDR3 in amino acids: CASSQQKSYEQYF. CDR3 DNA sequence: TGTGCCAGCAGTCAACAGAAATCCTACGAGCAGTACTTC.

This chain joins TRBV9 and TRBJ1-2; tentative D call: TRBD1 (5 bases). The CDR3 is 15 amino acids. Germline loops: CDR1 SGDLS, CDR2 YYNGEE. V dropped 0 bases and J dropped 5 bases, with 14 bases sitting between them. CDR3 DNA sequence: TGTGCCAGCAGCGTAGGCAGGGCCCAAGAATATGGCTACACCTTC. This sequence encodes CASSVGRAQEYGYTF. Full variable domain (remainder filled in from reference TRBV9 and TRBJ1-2): DSGVTQTPKHLITATGQRVTLRCSPRSGDLSVYWYQQSLDQGLQFLIQYYNGEERAKGNILERFSAQQFPDLHSELNLSSLELGDSALYFCASSVGRAQEYGYTFGSGTRLTVV.

This clone appeared a single time. The chain employs TRBV5-1 and TRBJ2-7, with TRBD2 matching 9 bases. J was trimmed by 2 bases and V by 3 bases; bases with no gene match: 12. Germline lookup yields CDR1 SGHRS and CDR2 YFSETQ. This CDR3 spans 17 amino acids. CDR3 region: CASSYLSGGSPPYEQYF. CDR3 DNA sequence: TGCGCCAGCAGCTATCTAAGCGGGGGGTCCCCCCCCTACGAGCAGTACTTC.

J is TRBJ2-7 and V is TRBV9, with 9 bases fitting TRBD1. Germline CDR1 is SGDLS and CDR2 is YYNGEE. V trimming: 2 bases; J trimming: 4 bases; junction bases outside the gene matches: 7. This CDR3 spans 15 amino acids. CDR3 sequence reads: CASSVSGQGAYEQYF. The CDR3 nucleotides read TGTGCCAGCAGCGTCTCGGGACAGGGTGCTTACGAGCAGTACTTC.

V gene TRBV28 combines with J gene TRBJ2-5; maybe TRBD1 (5 bases). CDR1 is MDHEN, CDR2 SYDVKM, per germline. CDR3 length: 14 amino acids. V gave up 5 bases and J gave up 4 bases, with 14 bases separating them. In DNA form, the CDR3 reads TGTGCCAGCAGTCCATATAGTGGGGCAGAGACCCAGTACTTC. Protein product: CASSPYSGAETQYF.